The present T cell receptor beta chain was sequenced within a study of patients and donors after allogeneic stem cell transplantation. TCRdb fed the RT-PCR reads into MiXCR, producing one record per CDR3 protein. This table holds 800,000 to 1,000,000 distinct CDR3 sequences, 15% to 20% found once. Trimming at V came to 3 bases and at J to 5 bases, leaving 6 bases not matched to a gene. Germline CDR1 and CDR2: KGHDR and SFDVKD. The length of the CDR3 is 16 residues. This clonotype occurred many times. The material sequenced was blood, either unsorted or a sorted T cell fraction (not recorded which). The clonotype comes from a human donor who was either an allogeneic HSCT recipient or a stem cell or donor lymphocyte infusion donor (not recorded which). It is not recorded whose cells these are; they may come from a transplant donor. The chain links TRBV24-1 to TRBJ2-1, with 10 bases aligning to TRBD2. DNA for the CDR3: TGTGCCACCAGTGATCCCGTAGCGGGGGGACACAATGAGCAGTTCTTC. Protein product: CATSDPVAGGHNEQFF.